A selection of T cell receptor beta chains follows, all from one sample in a study of T cell changes during pregnancy in multiple sclerosis. Libraries were prepared by immunoSEQ multiplex PCR; TCRdb keeps only in-frame clonotypes and omits some of them. Of fewer than 65,000 clones in the sample, 90% to 95% were seen once. Here the sequenced sample was peripheral blood, taken before pregnancy. These receptors were obtained from a female donor with multiple sclerosis, enrolled in a pregnancy study. Both conserved end residues are trimmed from each CDR3. Each record gives: V gene, J gene, CDR3 protein.

v_call: TRBV6-5; j_call: TRBJ2-1; cdr3_aa: ASSYEGAPDNEQF
v_call: TRBV6-5; j_call: TRBJ1-5; cdr3_aa: ASRSSGGDQPQH
v_call: TRBV14; j_call: TRBJ1-5; cdr3_aa: ASSQDLRQPQH
v_call: TRBV4-2; j_call: TRBJ2-1; cdr3_aa: ASSQDTSGGADEQF
v_call: TRBV7-3; j_call: TRBJ1-1; cdr3_aa: ASSPGNANTEAF
v_call: TRBV5-6; j_call: TRBJ1-3; cdr3_aa: ASSLSRSGNTIY
v_call: TRBV7-9; j_call: TRBJ1-2; cdr3_aa: ASSSPRLQANYGYT
v_call: TRBV7-2; j_call: TRBJ2-7; cdr3_aa: ASSSSTGPYEQY
v_call: TRBV6-4; j_call: TRBJ1-2; cdr3_aa: ASSEEGDSRLYGYT
v_call: TRBV28; j_call: TRBJ1-2; cdr3_aa: ASRPQTGGNYGYT
v_call: TRBV5-4; j_call: TRBJ1-1; cdr3_aa: ASSLGQGGEAF
v_call: TRBV7-2; j_call: TRBJ1-2; cdr3_aa: ASSLRQGEGYGYT
v_call: TRBV2; j_call: TRBJ2-5; cdr3_aa: ASTSGTKGAQY
v_call: TRBV6-1; j_call: TRBJ2-1; cdr3_aa: ASSGPGGGAGAYNEQF
v_call: TRBV18; j_call: TRBJ1-1; cdr3_aa: ASSPREGPNTEAF
v_call: TRBV9; j_call: TRBJ2-5; cdr3_aa: ASSPSGGRGETQY
v_call: TRBV5-1; j_call: TRBJ1-4; cdr3_aa: ASSGGPNEKLF
v_call: TRBV6-1; j_call: TRBJ2-3; cdr3_aa: ASSEPSGRIVRHLTDTQY
v_call: TRBV27; j_call: TRBJ2-7; cdr3_aa: ASSSTGPSYEQY
v_call: TRBV11-2; j_call: TRBJ1-6; cdr3_aa: ASSPGERDNSPLH
v_call: TRBV2; j_call: TRBJ1-5; cdr3_aa: ASSEVGEPQH
v_call: TRBV7-9; j_call: TRBJ1-1; cdr3_aa: AAGGQGVYTEAF
v_call: TRBV2; j_call: TRBJ2-7; cdr3_aa: ASSMTSGGAIAYEQY
v_call: TRBV6-4; j_call: TRBJ2-2; cdr3_aa: ASKSSGGDTGELF
v_call: TRBV6-1; j_call: TRBJ2-7; cdr3_aa: ASRPPSAGSYEQY
v_call: TRBV19; j_call: TRBJ1-3; cdr3_aa: ASRHSSGNTIY
v_call: TRBV5-4; j_call: TRBJ1-4; cdr3_aa: ASSLDRGNEKLF
v_call: TRBV19; j_call: TRBJ1-5; cdr3_aa: ASSTQGAGQPQH
v_call: TRBV23-1; j_call: TRBJ1-3; cdr3_aa: ASSQSGGSDTIY
v_call: TRBV6-1; j_call: TRBJ2-7; cdr3_aa: ASSEPGSGNEQY
v_call: TRBV6-1; j_call: TRBJ1-1; cdr3_aa: ASSENSKTEAF
v_call: TRBV7-9; j_call: TRBJ2-6; cdr3_aa: ASSWGEAGANVLT
v_call: TRBV5-4; j_call: TRBJ2-7; cdr3_aa: ASSPGQSYEQY
v_call: TRBV29-1; j_call: TRBJ1-2; cdr3_aa: SVGAGQSNYGYT
v_call: TRBV5-4; j_call: TRBJ2-7; cdr3_aa: ASSPRSYEQY
v_call: TRBV18; j_call: TRBJ1-3; cdr3_aa: ASSSDREAGNTIY
v_call: TRBV15; j_call: TRBJ2-3; cdr3_aa: ATSWMGTSGGRHTDTQY
v_call: TRBV5-6; j_call: TRBJ1-6; cdr3_aa: ASSPGGAGYYNSPLH
v_call: TRBV5-4; j_call: TRBJ2-7; cdr3_aa: ASSPGGSRTGSYEQY
v_call: TRBV5-4; j_call: TRBJ1-2; cdr3_aa: ASSLEEGYGYT
v_call: TRBV11-1; j_call: TRBJ1-1; cdr3_aa: ASSLSQRPAETEAF
v_call: TRBV9; j_call: TRBJ1-1; cdr3_aa: ASSFSGGANTEAF